What follows are 25 T cell receptor beta chains derived from one specimen sequenced in a study of T cell clonality in common variable immunodeficiency. Produced via immunoSEQ multiplex PCR; TCRdb's table is partial and in-frame only. This sample carries over 40,000 clones, none of them present only once. Sequenced material: peripheral blood mononuclear cells. The receptors originated from a person aged 18 to 70 in good health.

This clone has at least ten counts. The CDR3 extends 3 residues past the end of the read, so its final part is completed from the germline J gene. The chain links TRBV4-2 to TRBJ2-2; 9 nucleotides line up with TRBD2. CDR1 LGHNA and CDR2 YNFKEQ come from the germline V gene. CDR3 length: 16 amino acids. The V and J ends lost 0 bases and 5 bases, in that order; junction bases with no gene match: 4. The sequenced part of the CDR3 DNA is TGTGCCAGCAGCCAAGATAGGCTAGCGGGGACCGGGGAG. Protein sequence: CASSQDRLAGTGE. The whole CDR3 reads CASSQDRLAGTGELFF.

This clone has a count of ten or more. The read ends 3 residues early relative to the CDR3; the germline J gene fills the gap. The chain links TRBV6-4 to TRBJ2-7, with D perhaps TRBD1 (6 bases). Germline CDR1 MRHNA, CDR2 SNTAGT. The germline V and J ends were trimmed by 2 bases and 0 bases, with 17 bases remaining between them. The CDR3 spans 17 residues. The CDR3 reads CASSDRNREVYSYEQYF. The covered CDR3 bases are TGTGCCAGCAGTGACCGGAACAGGGAAGTTTACTCCTACGAG.

This clone was observed at least ten times. Coverage ceases 3 residues before the CDR3 finishes, and the germline J gene fills in the end. The chain combines TRBV6-8 with TRBJ1-5; a possible D gene is TRBD1 (5 bases). This CDR3 is built from 14 residues. V gave up 6 bases and J gave up 1 base, with 10 bases separating them. Germline V CDR1 and CDR2: MNHGY, SAAAGT. The CDR3 loop is CASRLWTSNQPQHF. The CDR3 DNA, read in part, is TGTGCCAGCAGACTATGGACAAGCAATCAGCCC.

This clone was counted many times. The read finishes 3 residues shy of the CDR3 end, and the germline J gene is used to complete it. The rearrangement uses TRBV4-2 and TRBJ1-1; weak D call: TRBD1 (6 bases). V was shortened by 4 bases and J by 5 bases, with 14 bases between the two germline ends. The CDR3 loop spans 14 amino acids. CDR1 and CDR2 from the germline V gene are LGHNA and YNFKEQ. CDR3 DNA, as far as it was read: TGTGCCAGCAGCCCCCAGGGGCTGGAGACTGAA. Encoded protein: CASSPQGLETE. The complete CDR3 reads CASSPQGLETEAFF.

This clone was recorded at least ten times. The CDR3 end is not reached by the read, which stops 3 residues before it; the germline J gene fills it in. The V gene is TRBV20-1, the J gene TRBJ2-2, with TRBD2 matching over 10 bases. In germline, CDR1 is DFQATT, CDR2 SNEGSKA (reference sequence). V shed 1 base, J shed 6 bases, and the junction held 11 bases outside the gene matches. The CDR3 loop spans 17 amino acids. CDR3 region: CSARGISGGRGAGELFF. CDR3 bases read: TGCAGTGCTAGAGGAATTAGCGGGGGGCGGGGAGCCGGGGAG.

This clone was seen many times. The read is 3 residues too short to cover the CDR3 end, so that end is filled in from the germline J gene. The chain employs TRBV28 and TRBJ2-5, with D maybe TRBD1 (6 bases). The CDR3 extends over 15 amino acids. Germline CDR1 MDHEN, CDR2 SYDVKM. Trimming left V 5 bases short and J 5 bases short, with 18 bases between. CDR3 residues: CASSPGQSVGETQYF. The CDR3 bases that were read are TGTGCCAGCAGTCCCGGACAGTCGGTTGGGGAGACC.

Regarding this clone: The read halts 3 residues ahead of the CDR3 end, with the missing end drawn from the germline J gene. V and J are TRBV29-1 and TRBJ2-7; possibly TRBD1 for D (6 bases). Per germline, CDR1 SQVTM and CDR2 ANQGSEA. Trimming pared 7 bases from V and 3 bases from J, leaving 10 bases between. The CDR3 spans 11 residues. CDR3 region: CSGTTGYEQYF. CDR3 DNA, as far as it was read: TGCAGCGGAACGACAGGCTACGAG.

This clone occurred many times. CDR3: CASSAGTGYGYTF. The covered CDR3 bases are TGTGCCAGCAGTGCCGGGACAGGATATGGC. The J gene is TRBJ1-2, the V gene TRBV6-1; 8 nucleotides agree with TRBD1. The missing CDR3 end, 3 residues past where the read stops, is filled in from the germline J gene. Germline-derived CDR1 and CDR2 are MNHNS and SASEGT. The CDR3 length is 13 residues. Losses at the gene ends were 4 bases for V and 5 bases for J; bases not matched to a gene: 3.

In its sample, this clone was seen many times. The sequence runs out 3 residues before the end of the CDR3; the remainder is reconstructed from the germline J gene. The rearrangement links TRBV5-5 to TRBJ1-2, with 10 bases matching TRBD1. After removal of 0 bases from V and 2 bases from J, the junction contained 1 base not matched to a gene. CDR3 length: 15 amino acids. CDR1 SGHKS and CDR2 YYEKEE come from the germline V gene (reference sequence). The sequenced CDR3 bases are TGTGCCAGCAGCTTGGTGGACAGGGGGAACTATGGC. Translation: CASSLVDRGNYG. The complete CDR3 reads CASSLVDRGNYGYTF.

This clone was counted at least ten times. The read falls 3 residues short of the CDR3 end, and the missing part is taken from the germline J gene. The rearrangement links TRBV5-6 to TRBJ1-1; no clear D. The germline V and J ends were trimmed by 2 bases and 0 bases, with 2 bases remaining between them. The CDR3 is 12 residues long. The germline CDR1 and CDR2 sequences are SGHDT and YYEEEE. The CDR3 bases that were read are TGTGCCAGCAGCTTTATGAACACTGAA. It is translated as CASSFMNTE. The complete CDR3 reads CASSFMNTEAFF.

This clone was seen many times. The read comes to an end 3 residues before the CDR3 does, leaving the germline J gene to fill in the end. At the DNA level, this CDR3 is encoded by other sequences in the same sample as well. The chain couples TRBV6-2 or TRBV6-3 to TRBJ1-3; D call uncertain. The CDR3 is 14 residues long. Germline V lookup: CDR1 MNHEY, CDR2 SVGEGT. V shed 6 bases and J shed 0 bases, with 9 bases lying between them. CDR3 DNA, as far as it was read: TGTGCCAGCAGCTCAGTTGACTCTGGAAACACC. This sequence encodes CASSSVDSGNT. From start to end, the CDR3 is CASSSVDSGNTIYF.

This clone appeared a few times. The covered CDR3 bases are TGTGCCAGCAGCCGACAGGGGGATACCTACGAC. Translating gives CASSRQGDTYD. The complete CDR3 sequence is CASSRQGDTYDYTF. The chain carries TRBV6-2 or TRBV6-3 and TRBJ1-2, with TRBD1 matching over 9 bases. The read terminates 3 residues ahead of where the CDR3 ends, so the germline J gene completes it. This CDR3 has 14 amino acids. Looked up from germline, CDR1 is MNHEY and CDR2 is SVGEGT.

In its sample, this clone was seen many times. Read sequence stops 3 residues before the CDR3 end, and the germline J gene provides the missing end. V is TRBV14 and J is TRBJ1-2; maybe TRBD1 (6 bases). The germline CDR1 and CDR2 sequences are SGHDN and FVKESK. The germline V and J ends were trimmed by 2 bases and 0 bases, with 19 bases remaining between them. The CDR3 is 18 residues long. The chain's CDR3 is CASSQYLPWGPTNYGYTF. CDR3 DNA, as far as it was read: TGTGCCAGCAGCCAATATCTTCCGTGGGGGCCAACTAACTATGGC.

This clone was seen many times. This sample also contains other DNA sequences that code for the same CDR3. The CDR3: CASSLDRGKAGNTIYF. CDR3 DNA, as far as it was read: TGTGCCAGCAGCTTAGACAGGGGGAAAGCCGGAAACACC. The chain joins TRBV13 to TRBJ1-3; 8 bases agree with TRBD1. The CDR3 goes on 3 residues after the read ends, and that part is filled in from the germline J gene. J lost 4 bases, V lost 1 base, and 6 bases had no gene match. This CDR3 has 16 amino acids. Germline V lookup: CDR1 PRHDT, CDR2 FYEKMQ (reference sequence).

This clone appeared many times. The DNA ends 3 residues before the CDR3 does, and the rest of the CDR3 is filled in from the germline J gene. The chain combines TRBV30 with TRBJ2-7; 9 positions agree with TRBD1. The CDR3 has 15 amino acids. V gave up 2 bases and J gave up 6 bases; unmatched junction bases: 11. The germline gives CDR1 GTSNPN, CDR2 SVGIG (reference sequence). CDR3 loop: CAWSRAGTGKGEQYF. CDR3 DNA (partial): TGTGCCTGGAGTCGTGCCGGGACAGGGAAGGGCGAG.

This clone came up many times. From the germline J gene comes the end of the CDR3, since the read stops 3 residues before it. The chain couples TRBV19 to TRBJ2-6; D gene ambiguous. With 7 bases removed from V and 0 bases from J, the gap between germline ends came to 10 bases. The germline V gene has CDR1 LNHDA and CDR2 SQIVND (reference sequence). The CDR3 spans 15 residues. The part of the CDR3 DNA that was read is TGTGCCAGTACCTATTCCGGCTCTGGGGCCAACGTC. Protein product: CASTYSGSGANV. The CDR3 reads in full as CASTYSGSGANVLTF.

This clone appeared many times. The CDR3 end lies 3 residues beyond the end of the read and is filled in from the germline J gene. The chain combines TRBV5-1 with TRBJ2-2; a possible D gene is TRBD2 (6 bases). V was pared by 0 bases and J by 6 bases, with 15 bases between. This CDR3 is 16 amino acids long. Germline V lookup: CDR1 SGHRS, CDR2 YFSETQ. The CDR3 region is CASSLALTSFAGELFF. The sequenced CDR3 bases are TGCGCCAGCAGCTTGGCCCTCACTAGCTTTGCCGGGGAG.

This clone was seen ten or more times. The read ends 3 residues shy of where the CDR3 ends; the end is completed using the germline J gene. The chain recombines TRBV19 with TRBJ1-1, with a possible D match to TRBD1 (5 bases). V was pared by 5 bases and J by 0 bases, with 16 bases between. The CDR3 totals 16 residues. Germline V CDR1 and CDR2: LNHDA, SQIVND (reference sequence). The sequenced CDR3 bases are TGTGCCAGTAGTCGGGCAACAGGAGGCATGAACACTGAA. Protein: CASSRATGGMNTE. The entire CDR3 protein reads CASSRATGGMNTEAFF.

Comment on this clone: The read ends 3 residues before the CDR3 terminus; that terminus is restored from the germline J gene. J is TRBJ1-2 and V is TRBV19; D is uncertain. Germline V gene data show CDR1 as LNHDA and CDR2 as SQIVND (reference sequence). The CDR3 covers 11 residues. The CDR3 DNA, read in part, is TGTGCCAGTAGTGCGCTCAATGAC. Translated: CASSALND. The entire CDR3 sequence reads CASSALNDYTF.

This clone was seen repeatedly, ten times or more. Coverage ceases 3 residues before the CDR3 finishes, and the germline J gene fills in the end. V and J are TRBV30 and TRBJ1-5; 7 bases agree with TRBD1. The V segment lost 3 bases and the J segment 4 bases; nucleotides outside the gene matches: 9. CDR1 and CDR2 from the germline V gene are GTSNPN and SVGIG (reference sequence). The CDR3 is 15 residues long. The DNA read from the CDR3 is TGTGCCTGGAGCGTAACCGGGACAGCTAATCAGCCC. Translation: CAWSVTGTANQP. In full, the CDR3 is CAWSVTGTANQPQHF.

This clone showed up just a few times. The read ends 3 residues shy of where the CDR3 ends; the end is completed using the germline J gene. The genes are TRBV19 and TRBJ1-2; D gene unclear. Germline V CDR1 and CDR2: LNHDA, SQIVND (reference sequence). The CDR3 consists of 12 residues. The CDR3: CASSIRTDTYTF. CDR3 bases read: TGTGCCAGTAGTATTCGCACAGATACC.

This clone was observed many times. Read data end 3 residues before the CDR3 end; the end is taken from the germline J gene. The chain has TRBV7-2 and TRBJ2-2; TRBD2 agrees at 8 bases. V gave up 5 bases and J gave up 4 bases; unmatched junction bases: 6. This CDR3 region has 15 residues. Germline CDR1 SGHTA, CDR2 FQGNSA. The CDR3 here is CASSPGGMVTGELFF. The sequenced CDR3 bases are TGTGCCAGCAGCCCGGGGGGGATGGTCACCGGGGAG.

This clone occurred many times. From the germline J gene comes the end of the CDR3, since the read stops 3 residues before it. The chain carries TRBV6-1 and TRBJ1-2; D possibly corresponds to TRBD1 (5 bases). This CDR3 is built from 15 residues. V was cut by 2 bases and J by 0 bases, with 10 bases left in between. Germline V gene sequence: CDR1 MNHNS, CDR2 SASEGT. This chain's CDR3 is CASSERGGPNYGYTF. CDR3 DNA (partial): TGTGCCAGCAGTGAAAGGGGCGGACCTAACTATGGC.

This clone was counted at least ten times. The CDR3 end falls 3 residues outside the read, so it is completed with the germline J gene. The rearrangement uses TRBV5-6 and TRBJ1-1, with D perhaps matching TRBD1 (6 bases). V lost 2 bases and J 7 bases, leaving 15 bases between the germline ends. CDR1 and CDR2 (germline): SGHDT, YYEEEE. The CDR3 extends over 14 amino acids. This CDR3 reads CASSLWAGDIEAFF. Partial CDR3 DNA: TGTGCCAGCAGCTTATGGGCAGGGGATATTGAA.

This clone has a count of ten or more. The CDR3 end falls 3 residues outside the read, so it is completed with the germline J gene. This chain joins TRBV6-1 and TRBJ1-2; tentatively, D is TRBD1 (6 bases). CDR1 MNHNS and CDR2 SASEGT come from the germline V gene. This CDR3 is built from 13 residues. This chain's CDR3 is CASSEGNREGYTF. CDR3 bases read: TGTGCCAGCAGTGAAGGGAACAGGGAAGGC.